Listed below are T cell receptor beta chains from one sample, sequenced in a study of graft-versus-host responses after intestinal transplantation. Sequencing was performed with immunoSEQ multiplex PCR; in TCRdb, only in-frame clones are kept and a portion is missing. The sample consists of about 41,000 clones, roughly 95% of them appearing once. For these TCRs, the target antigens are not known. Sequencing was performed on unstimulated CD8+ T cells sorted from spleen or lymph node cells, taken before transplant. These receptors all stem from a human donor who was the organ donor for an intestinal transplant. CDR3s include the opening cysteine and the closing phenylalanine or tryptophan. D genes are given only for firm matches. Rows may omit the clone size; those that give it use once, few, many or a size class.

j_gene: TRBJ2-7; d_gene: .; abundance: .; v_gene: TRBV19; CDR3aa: CASSIGGVPKEEQYF; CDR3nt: TGTGCCAGTAGTATAGGAGGAGTTCCGAAGGAGGAGCAGTACTTC
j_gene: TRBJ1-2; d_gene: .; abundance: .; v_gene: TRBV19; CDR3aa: CASSMRISGYTF; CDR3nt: TGTGCCAGTAGTATGCGGATTTCTGGCTACACCTTC
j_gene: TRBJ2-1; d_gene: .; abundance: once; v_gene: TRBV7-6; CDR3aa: CASSFGTAYNEQFF; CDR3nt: TGTGCCAGCAGCTTCGGGACTGCCTACAATGAGCAGTTCTTC
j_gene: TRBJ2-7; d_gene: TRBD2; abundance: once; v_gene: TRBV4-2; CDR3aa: CASSFSGGEQYF; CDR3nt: TGTGCCAGCAGCTTTAGCGGGGGGGAGCAGTACTTC
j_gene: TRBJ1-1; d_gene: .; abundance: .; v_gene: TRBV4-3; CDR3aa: CASSQDAGSTEAFF; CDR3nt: TGCGCCAGCAGCCAAGATGCGGGGAGCACTGAAGCTTTCTTT
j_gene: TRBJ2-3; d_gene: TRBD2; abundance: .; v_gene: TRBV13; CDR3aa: CASSSRLAGVLGPTDTQYF; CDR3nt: TGTGCCAGCAGCTCTCGACTAGCGGGGGTCCTAGGGCCCACAGATACGCAGTATTTT
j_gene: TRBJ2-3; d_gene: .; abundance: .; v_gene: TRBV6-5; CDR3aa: CASSYGVSSTDTQYF; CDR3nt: TGTGCCAGCAGTTACGGTGTCTCTAGCACAGATACGCAGTATTTT
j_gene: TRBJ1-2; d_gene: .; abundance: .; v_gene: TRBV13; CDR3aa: CASSTSYSDGYTF; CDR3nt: TGTGCCAGCAGCACAAGTTACAGTGATGGCTACACCTTC
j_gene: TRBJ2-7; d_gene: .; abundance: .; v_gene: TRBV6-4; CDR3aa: CASSDYRRFYEQYF; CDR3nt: TGTGCCAGCAGTGATTACCGGCGATTCTACGAGCAGTACTTC
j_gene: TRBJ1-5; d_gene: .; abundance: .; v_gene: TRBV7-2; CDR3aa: CASSLDRGVSNQPQHF; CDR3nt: TGTGCCAGCAGCTTAGATAGAGGGGTTAGCAATCAGCCCCAGCATTTT
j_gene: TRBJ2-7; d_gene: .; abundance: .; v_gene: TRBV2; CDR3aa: CASKPIRDMTYEQYF; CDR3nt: TGTGCCAGCAAACCTATCCGGGACATGACCTACGAGCAGTACTTC
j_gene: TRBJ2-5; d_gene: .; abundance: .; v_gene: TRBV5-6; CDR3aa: CASSGSLGGQPETQYF; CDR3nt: TGTGCCAGCAGCGGGAGCCTGGGGGGCCAGCCCGAGACCCAGTACTTC
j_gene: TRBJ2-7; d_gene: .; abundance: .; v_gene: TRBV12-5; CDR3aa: CASGLPPDSEQYF; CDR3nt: TGTGCTAGTGGTTTGCCGCCGGACTCGGAGCAGTACTTC
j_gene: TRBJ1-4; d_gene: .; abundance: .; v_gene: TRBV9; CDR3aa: CASSPLSSLANEKLFF; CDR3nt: TGTGCCAGCAGCCCGTTAAGCAGTTTAGCTAATGAAAAACTGTTTTTT
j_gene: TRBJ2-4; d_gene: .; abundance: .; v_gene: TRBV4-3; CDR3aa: CASSQKRATRFMYIQYF; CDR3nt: TGCGCCAGCAGCCAAAAGCGGGCCACAAGATTTATGTACATTCAGTACTTC
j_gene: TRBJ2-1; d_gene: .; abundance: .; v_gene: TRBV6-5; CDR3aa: CASGTGSYNEQFF; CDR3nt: TGTGCCAGCGGAACAGGCTCCTACAATGAGCAGTTCTTC
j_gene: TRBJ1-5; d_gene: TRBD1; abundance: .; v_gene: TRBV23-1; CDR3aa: CASSQSRQGRNQPQHF; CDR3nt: TGCGCCAGCAGTCAATCACGACAGGGGAGAAATCAGCCCCAGCATTTT
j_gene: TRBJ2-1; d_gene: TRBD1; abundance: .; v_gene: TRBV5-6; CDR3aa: CASKLYGTDPNEQFF; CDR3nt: TGTGCCAGCAAACTCTACGGGACAGACCCCAATGAGCAGTTCTTC
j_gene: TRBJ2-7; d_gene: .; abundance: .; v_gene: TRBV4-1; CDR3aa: CASSQDRNTYEQYF; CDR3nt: TGCGCCAGCAGCCAAGATCGGAATACCTACGAGCAGTACTTC
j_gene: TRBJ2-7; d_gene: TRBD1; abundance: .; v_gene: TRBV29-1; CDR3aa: CSVGETGPYEQYF; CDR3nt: TGCAGCGTTGGCGAGACAGGGCCCTACGAGCAGTACTTC
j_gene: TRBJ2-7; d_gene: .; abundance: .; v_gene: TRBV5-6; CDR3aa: CASSLEGSYEQYF; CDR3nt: TGTGCCAGCAGCTTGGAGGGTAGTTACGAGCAGTACTTC
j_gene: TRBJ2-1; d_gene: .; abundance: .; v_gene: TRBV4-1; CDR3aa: CASSQSLATSYNEQFF; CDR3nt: TGCGCCAGCAGCCAGTCCCTAGCTACCTCCTACAATGAGCAGTTCTTC
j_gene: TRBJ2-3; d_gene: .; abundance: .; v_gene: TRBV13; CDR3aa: CASSSHILSDTQYF; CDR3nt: TGTGCCAGCAGCTCACATATCCTCTCAGATACGCAGTATTTT